This entry describes one T cell receptor (beta chain). The antigen this receptor binds is unknown. No much larger clone is present one base from it, and per-base qualities are unavailable. In the germline V gene, CDR1 corresponds to SQVTM and CDR2 to ANQGSEA. Deletion took 7 bases off V and 9 bases off J, with a span of 13 bases between the germline ends. The CDR3 sequence holds 11 residues, the cysteine and phenylalanine included. The only DNA kept is the CDR3, 33 bases in frame from the first base. The source of the sample is a study of identical twins (dated by TCRdb to 2016 to 2018). Describing the broader study: TCR alpha and beta repertoires from monozygotic twins, unrelated adults of various ages and cord blood were deep-sequenced to test whether fetal clonotypes persist. To rule out contamination, the twin experiments were replicated at different times with different library preparation protocols.

Only healthy Caucasian donors were included. Miltenyi CD45RO+ enrichment and human naive T-cell isolation kits were used to isolate memory (CD45RO+) and naive T cells from PBMC. The protocol used for the library was 5' RACE. Reads for this sample came from an Illumina HiSeq 2000. A universal primer binding site was added through template switching, and the final cDNA carried a unique molecular identifier so that TCR cDNA molecules could be counted accurately. Specific primers in the conserved constant-segment region were used to synthesize first-strand cDNA for the TCR alpha and beta chains. Each cDNA library was double barcoded, with a SMART-Mk sample barcode plus Illumina barcodes, to control for contamination. TruSeq adapter sequences, together with Illumina sample barcodes, were added in two successive PCR steps. The Illumina HiSeq platform was used with custom primers to sequence TCR alpha and beta cDNA libraries. Under the source paper's analysis protocol: MiGEC was used to process raw reads and extract unique molecular identifiers, and MiXCR was used to find CDR3 positions. For each individual, recombination models were inferred using an EM algorithm with the repgenHMM and IGoR tools. Shared clonotypes were analyzed with the tcR package in R, and sharing was normalized by the product of cloneset sizes. To study raw recombination free of thymic and clonal selection effects, out-of-frame nonproductive sequences were analyzed. TCRdb reran the public reads through fastp at Q25 and MiXCR, keeping productive beta chains. Rows are combined by CDR3 protein, so each entry shows the most common genes and DNA. These V and J calls rely on TCRdb rather than the paper's analysis. The sample table contains about 210,000 distinct CDR3 sequences; only one count was recorded for over 8% of them. Together, the top ten hold about 5% of the sample.

Points the paper makes about the study in general: Because the same donors could not be followed over many years, the conclusions relied on cross-sectional statistical analysis. In monozygotic twins, out-of-frame TCR alpha sharing was systematically underestimated by recombination models, although the models agreed with sharing between unrelated individuals. Excess twin sharing in beta out-of-frame sequences was weaker because fewer shared sequences lowered the signal-to-noise ratio. Fewer insertions were carried by abundant cord blood beta clonotypes; a weaker similar trend was observed in young adult naive repertoires, while no such trend was observed in memory repertoires. Invariant T cells such as MAIT and iNKT could partly confound zero-insertion analyses, though diverse VJ usage argued against this for most clonotypes. Out-of-frame TCR alpha sequences shared between twins showed an excess of low generation-probability sequences compared with coincidental sharing between unrelated individuals.

The specimen was memory (CD45RO+) T cells sorted from blood. The meaning of the sample's cell subset or site label: CD45RO+ enriched T cells. The TCR originated in a woman under 30 in good health. The chain was built from TRBV29-1 and TRBJ2-1; the D region possibly corresponds to TRBD1 (6 bases align). The CDR3: CSGMTGTEQFF. In nucleotides, the sequence is TGCAGCGGAATGACAGGAACTGAGCAGTTCTTC.